The rows below give T cell receptor beta chains drawn from one sample of a study of cytomegalovirus exposure and HLA in healthy donors. The table came from immunoSEQ multiplex PCR; TCRdb's copy has only in-frame clones and leaves some out. The profile shows fewer than 120,000 clones, approximately 89% of them singletons. The source material was PBMCs. Receptors were obtained from a young woman in good health and CMV-seronegative. The CDR3 runs from the conserved cysteine through the conserved F or W.

CDR3aa: CASSIEPTPEAGRFYEQYF
len: 19
j_gene: TRBJ2-7
v_gene: TRBV19

CDR3aa: CSARGGESYNEQFF
len: 14
j_gene: TRBJ2-1
v_gene: TRBV29-1

CDR3aa: CASSLLLGPNTEAFF
len: 15
j_gene: TRBJ1-1
v_gene: TRBV7-6

CDR3aa: CASSPGLAGEAQYF
len: 14
j_gene: TRBJ2-3
v_gene: TRBV4-2

CDR3aa: CASSESFGGARDTEAFF
len: 17
j_gene: TRBJ1-1
v_gene: TRBV6-1

CDR3aa: CAGPGTGVPSDYGYTF
len: 16
j_gene: TRBJ1-2
v_gene: TRBV28

CDR3aa: CASSTGQRYGYTF
len: 13
j_gene: TRBJ1-2
v_gene: TRBV6-6

CDR3aa: CASSQFLTGRLQTQYF
len: 16
j_gene: TRBJ2-5
v_gene: TRBV4-1

CDR3aa: CASSEVPGQGALEQYF
len: 16
j_gene: TRBJ2-7
v_gene: TRBV6-1

CDR3aa: CASSPTGHYYGYTF
len: 14
j_gene: TRBJ1-2
v_gene: TRBV9

CDR3aa: CASSTQGSSYEQYF
len: 14
j_gene: TRBJ2-7
v_gene: TRBV6-6

CDR3aa: CASLGRASRPTANTGELFF
len: 19
j_gene: TRBJ2-2
v_gene: TRBV28

CDR3aa: CASSLFGATPGQLFF
len: 15
j_gene: TRBJ1-4
v_gene: TRBV28

CDR3aa: CASSYLYGGGYEQYF
len: 15
j_gene: TRBJ2-7
v_gene: TRBV6-5

CDR3aa: CASSLAMESFRYGYTF
len: 16
j_gene: TRBJ1-2
v_gene: TRBV5-4

CDR3aa: CASTPGTRGYEQYF
len: 14
j_gene: TRBJ2-7
v_gene: TRBV28

CDR3aa: CASSWRPTAISGANVLTF
len: 18
j_gene: TRBJ2-6
v_gene: TRBV7-2

CDR3aa: CASSSQTGRETQYF
len: 14
j_gene: TRBJ2-5
v_gene: TRBV7-2

CDR3aa: CASSLLGDTGELFF
len: 14
j_gene: TRBJ2-2
v_gene: TRBV11-2

CDR3aa: CASSLGSGMGFDGYTF
len: 16
j_gene: TRBJ1-2
v_gene: TRBV7-9

CDR3aa: CASSQEAGAYTDTQYF
len: 16
j_gene: TRBJ2-3
v_gene: TRBV14

CDR3aa: CASSPGTFQETQYF
len: 14
j_gene: TRBJ2-5
v_gene: TRBV18

CDR3aa: CASSTAGEQFF
len: 11
j_gene: TRBJ2-1
v_gene: TRBV6-5

CDR3aa: CASSERATASNQPQHF
len: 16
j_gene: TRBJ1-5
v_gene: TRBV2

CDR3aa: CASSPPGLAGPTDTQYF
len: 17
j_gene: TRBJ2-3
v_gene: TRBV7-3

CDR3aa: CASSEARVRALTLHF
len: 15
j_gene: TRBJ1-6
v_gene: TRBV6-1

CDR3aa: CASSEESVTGRDEQYF
len: 16
j_gene: TRBJ2-7
v_gene: TRBV25-1

CDR3aa: CAWSVSGQEQFF
len: 12
j_gene: TRBJ2-1
v_gene: TRBV30

CDR3aa: CASSRVGGELFF
len: 12
j_gene: TRBJ2-2
v_gene: TRBV7-9

CDR3aa: CASSGSGTAFYEQYF
len: 15
j_gene: TRBJ2-7
v_gene: TRBV6-1